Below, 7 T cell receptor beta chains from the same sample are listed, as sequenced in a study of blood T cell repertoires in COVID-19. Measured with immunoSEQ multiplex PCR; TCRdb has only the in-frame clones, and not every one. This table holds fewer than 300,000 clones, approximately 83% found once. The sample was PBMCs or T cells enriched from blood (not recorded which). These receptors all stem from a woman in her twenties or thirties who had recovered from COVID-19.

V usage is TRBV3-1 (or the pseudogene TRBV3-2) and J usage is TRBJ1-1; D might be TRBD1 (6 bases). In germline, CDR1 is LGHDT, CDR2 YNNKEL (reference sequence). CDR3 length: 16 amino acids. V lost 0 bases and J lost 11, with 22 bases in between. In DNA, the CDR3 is TGTGCCAGCAGCCAAGATCGAGGCAGGTTGTTGGGGGCCGCTTTCTTT. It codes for CASSQDRGRLLGAAFF.

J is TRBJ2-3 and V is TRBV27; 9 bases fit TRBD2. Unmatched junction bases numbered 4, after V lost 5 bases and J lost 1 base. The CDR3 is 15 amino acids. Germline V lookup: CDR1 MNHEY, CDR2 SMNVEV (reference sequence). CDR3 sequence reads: CASSPIAGGTDTQYF. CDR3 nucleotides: TGTGCCAGCAGTCCAATAGCGGGAGGCACAGATACGCAGTATTTT.

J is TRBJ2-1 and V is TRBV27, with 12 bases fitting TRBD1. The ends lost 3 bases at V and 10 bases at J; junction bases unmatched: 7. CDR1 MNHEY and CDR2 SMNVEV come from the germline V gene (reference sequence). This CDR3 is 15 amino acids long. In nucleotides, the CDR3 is TGTGCCAGCAGTTTGGGGACAGGGGGCGCGGGGGAGCAGTTCTTC. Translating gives CASSLGTGGAGEQFF.

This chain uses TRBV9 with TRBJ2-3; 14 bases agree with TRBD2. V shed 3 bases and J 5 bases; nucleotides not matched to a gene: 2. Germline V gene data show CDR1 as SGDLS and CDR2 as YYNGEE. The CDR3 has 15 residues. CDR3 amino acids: CASSEGTSGGDTQYF. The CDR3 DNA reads TGTGCCAGCAGCGAGGGGACTAGCGGGGGAGATACGCAGTATTTT. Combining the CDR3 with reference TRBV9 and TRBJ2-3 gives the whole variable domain DSGVTQTPKHLITATGQRVTLRCSPRSGDLSVYWYQQSLDQGLQFLIQYYNGEERAKGNILERFSAQQFPDLHSELNLSSLELGDSALYFCASSEGTSGGDTQYFGPGTRLTVL.

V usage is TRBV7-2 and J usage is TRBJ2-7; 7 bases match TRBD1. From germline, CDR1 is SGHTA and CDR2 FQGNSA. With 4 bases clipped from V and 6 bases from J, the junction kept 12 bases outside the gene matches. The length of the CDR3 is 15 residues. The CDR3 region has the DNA TGTGCCAGCAGCTCACAGGGGTTAATTAGGAGCGAGCAGTACTTC. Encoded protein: CASSSQGLIRSEQYF. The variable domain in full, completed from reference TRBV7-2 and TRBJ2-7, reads GAGVSQSPSNKVTEKGKDVELRCDPISGHTALYWYRQSLGQGLEFLIYFQGNSAPDKSGLPSDRFSAERTGGSVSTLTIQRTQQEDSAVYLCASSSQGLIRSEQYFGPGTRLTVT.

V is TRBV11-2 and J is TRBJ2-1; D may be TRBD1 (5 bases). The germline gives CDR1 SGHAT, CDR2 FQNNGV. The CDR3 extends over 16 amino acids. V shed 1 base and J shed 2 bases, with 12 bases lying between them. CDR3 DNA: TGTGCCAGCAGCTTAGGACAGTCCCCCACCTACAATGAGCAGTTCTTC. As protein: CASSLGQSPTYNEQFF.

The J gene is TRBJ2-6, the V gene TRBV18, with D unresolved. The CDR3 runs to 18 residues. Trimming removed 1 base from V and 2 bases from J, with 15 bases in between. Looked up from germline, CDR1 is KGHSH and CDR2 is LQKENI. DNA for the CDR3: TGTGCCAGCTCACCACTCCCTTCAAGCCCCACTGGGGCCAACGTCCTGACTTTC. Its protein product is CASSPLPSSPTGANVLTF. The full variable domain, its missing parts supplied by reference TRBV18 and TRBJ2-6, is NAGVMQNPRHLVRRRGQEARLRCSPMKGHSHVYWYRQLPEEGLKFMVYLQKENIIDESGMPKERFSAEFPKEGPSILRIQQVVRGDSAAYFCASSPLPSSPTGANVLTFGAGSRLTVL.